The 17 T cell receptor beta chains given below trace back to one sample, sequenced in a study of shared clonotypes between healthy human individuals. Data came from immunoSEQ multiplex PCR; TCRdb stores just in-frame clones and leaves some out. The table lists 2 million to 2.5 million clones, around 95% of them singletons. The sequenced material came from naive CD4+ T cells sorted from blood. The subset is: CD45RA+ positively selected. The receptors here all came from a man younger than 30 in good health.

The chain uses TRBV10-1 and TRBJ1-4, with 8 bases fitting TRBD1. Looked up from germline, CDR1 is WNHNN and CDR2 is SYGVQD (reference sequence). The CDR3 is made up of 14 amino acids. With V trimmed by 5 bases and J by 7 bases, 6 bases remained unmatched. DNA for the CDR3: TGCGCCAGCAGTCTGGACAGGGCAGCTGAAAAACTGTTTTTT. It translates to CASSLDRAAEKLFF.

This chain uses TRBV10-3 with TRBJ2-1, with D unresolved. Germline CDR1 is ENHRY and CDR2 is SYGVKD. This CDR3 spans 12 amino acids. V shed 2 bases and J shed 10 bases, with 9 bases lying between them. The CDR3 loop reads CAISEADWEQFF. The CDR3 DNA reads TGTGCCATCAGTGAGGCCGACTGGGAGCAGTTCTTC.

The chain carries TRBV6-5 and TRBJ2-7, with 7 bases lining up with TRBD2. Germline CDR1 MNHEY, CDR2 SVGAGI. The CDR3 spans 14 residues. The ends lost 6 bases at V and 6 bases at J; junction bases unmatched: 11. CDR3 residues: CASSIQAGRVEQYF. The CDR3 nucleotides read TGTGCCAGCAGCATTCAAGCGGGACGGGTCGAGCAGTACTTC.

For the CDR3, the DNA is TGTGCCAGTAGTATAGGAACAGGTTGGAACACTGAAGCTTTCTTT. Amino acids: CASSIGTGWNTEAFF. The J gene is TRBJ1-1, the V gene TRBV19; D is possibly TRBD1 (5 bases). V dropped 1 base and J dropped 1 base, with 10 bases sitting between them. The CDR3 consists of 15 residues. Germline assignment: CDR1 LNHDA and CDR2 SQIVND (reference sequence).

The genes are TRBV20-1 and TRBJ1-1; D is possibly TRBD1 (6 bases). V was shortened by 7 bases and J by 6 bases, with 12 bases between the two germline ends. This CDR3 region has 11 residues. Germline V gives CDR1 DFQATT, CDR2 SNEGSKA (reference sequence). In DNA, the CDR3 is TGCAGTGTATGGGGGGCCCCTGAAGCTTTCTTT. Its translation: CSVWGAPEAFF.

This chain uses TRBV7-6 with TRBJ2-2; unclear D gene. This CDR3 region has 14 residues. Trimming stripped 4 bases from V and 4 bases from J, with 10 bases between. Germline CDR1 is SGHVS and CDR2 is FNYEAQ. CDR3 coding DNA: TGTGCCAGCAGCTCGCAGGAGCGCACCGGGGAGCTGTTTTTT. This encodes CASSSQERTGELFF.

Regarding this clone: Other DNA sequences from this sample encode an identical CDR3 as well. CDR3 bases: TGTGCCAGCAGCGTAGGGGGGACAGGGGCGTACGAGCAGTACTTC. Translation gives CASSVGGTGAYEQYF. J is TRBJ2-7 and V is TRBV9; 10 nucleotides match TRBD1. CDR3 size: 15 residues. Germline-derived CDR1 and CDR2 are SGDLS and YYNGEE. Trimming at V came to 0 bases and at J to 4 bases, leaving 4 bases not matched to a gene.

This clone was detected once. V is TRBV7-8 and J is TRBJ2-7; maybe TRBD2 (5 bases). Per germline, CDR1 SGHVS and CDR2 FQNEAQ. The V end was cut by 1 base, the J end by 6 bases, with 7 bases between. There are 12 residues in the CDR3. CDR3 nucleotide sequence: TGTGCCAGCAGCTTAGTCGCGGGCGAGCAGTACTTC. It specifies CASSLVAGEQYF.

In regard to this clone: Other DNA sequences in the sample encode the same CDR3. This sequence joins TRBV5-8 and TRBJ1-5, with D perhaps TRBD1 (6 bases). Trimming removed 0 bases at V and 7 bases at J, with 8 bases between. Germline assignment: CDR1 SGHTS and CDR2 YDEGEE. This CDR3 is 13 amino acids long. In DNA form, the CDR3 reads TGTGCCAGCAGCTTGGACAGGGACCAGCCCCAGCATTTT. Residues: CASSLDRDQPQHF.

About this clone: This specimen includes other DNA sequences encoding the same CDR3. The chain combines TRBV6-6 with TRBJ2-3; 8 bases line up with TRBD1. The CDR3 consists of 15 residues. With V trimmed by 4 bases and J by 1 base, 4 bases remained unmatched. Germline CDR1 reads MNHNY; CDR2 reads SVGAGI (reference sequence). The DNA for the CDR3 is TGTGCCAGCAGTTCCCCGGGACAGGGCACAGATACGCAGTATTTT. Protein: CASSSPGQGTDTQYF.

V gene TRBV6-6 combines with J gene TRBJ1-1; weak D call: TRBD1 (5 bases). This CDR3 is 15 amino acids long. Germline-derived CDR1 and CDR2 are MNHNY and SVGAGI (reference sequence). Trimming pared 2 bases from V and 2 bases from J, leaving 12 bases between. CDR3 in amino acids: CASSYGWGTNTEAFF. DNA of the CDR3: TGTGCCAGCAGTTACGGGTGGGGGACTAACACTGAAGCTTTCTTT.

This chain connects TRBV10-3 to TRBJ2-3, with 10 bases fitting TRBD2. J was trimmed by 3 bases and V by 8 bases; bases with no gene match: 5. Germline CDR1 is ENHRY and CDR2 is SYGVKD. There are 14 residues in the CDR3. The CDR3 loop reads CAIERGGPTDTQYF. In nucleotides, the CDR3 is TGTGCCATCGAGCGGGGGGGCCCTACAGATACGCAGTATTTT.

This clone was seen only once. The sample holds other DNA sequences that translate to the same CDR3. The V call is TRBV2, the J call TRBJ2-1; D gene ambiguous. The CDR3 has 11 residues. Trimming removed 3 bases from V and 4 bases from J, with 1 base in between. Germline CDR1 reads SNHLY; CDR2 reads FYNNEI. CDR3 region: CASSDYNEQFF. In nucleotides, the CDR3 is TGTGCCAGCAGTGATTACAATGAGCAGTTCTTC.

V and J are TRBV30 and TRBJ1-3; D is undetermined. The CDR3 covers 13 residues. The germline CDR1 and CDR2 sequences are GTSNPN and SVGIG (reference sequence). Between the trimmed V and J ends, which lost 3 bases and 1 base, there was a span of 7 bases. As DNA, the CDR3 is TGTGCCTGGAGATGGGGATCTGGAAACACCATATATTTT. It is translated as CAWRWGSGNTIYF.

V gene TRBV6-6 combines with J gene TRBJ1-5; TRBD1 aligns across 10 bases. This CDR3 spans 15 amino acids. The V segment lost 7 bases and the J segment 2 bases; nucleotides outside the gene matches: 5. Germline V lookup: CDR1 MNHNY, CDR2 SVGAGI (reference sequence). The CDR3 region is CASIRQGAGNQPQHF. The CDR3 DNA reads as TGTGCCAGCATCAGACAGGGGGCGGGCAATCAGCCCCAGCATTTT.

This chain links TRBV11-3 with TRBJ2-3; TRBD2 agrees at 8 bases. The V and J ends lost 5 bases and 0 bases, in that order; junction bases with no gene match: 7. Germline CDR1 reads SGHNT; CDR2 reads YENEEA. The CDR3 is 16 amino acids. CDR3 DNA: TGTGCCAGCAGCCCCCCCCCGGGGGGGAGCACAGATACGCAGTATTTT. Its translation: CASSPPPGGSTDTQYF. Full variable domain (missing parts from reference TRBV11-3 and TRBJ2-3): EAGVVQSPRYKIIEKKQPVAFWCNPISGHNTLYWYLQNLGQGPELLIRYENEEAVDDSQLPKDRFSAERLKGVDSTLKIQPAELGDSAVYLCASSPPPGGSTDTQYFGPGTRLTVL.

The gene calls are TRBV11-2 and TRBJ1-6; D is ambiguous. Trimming removed 2 bases at V and 9 bases at J, with 11 bases between. There are 14 residues in the CDR3. Germline CDR1 is SGHAT and CDR2 is FQNNGV. The CDR3 sequence: CASSLSGVGSPLHF. The CDR3 DNA reads TGTGCCAGCAGCTTAAGCGGGGTGGGTTCACCCCTCCACTTT.